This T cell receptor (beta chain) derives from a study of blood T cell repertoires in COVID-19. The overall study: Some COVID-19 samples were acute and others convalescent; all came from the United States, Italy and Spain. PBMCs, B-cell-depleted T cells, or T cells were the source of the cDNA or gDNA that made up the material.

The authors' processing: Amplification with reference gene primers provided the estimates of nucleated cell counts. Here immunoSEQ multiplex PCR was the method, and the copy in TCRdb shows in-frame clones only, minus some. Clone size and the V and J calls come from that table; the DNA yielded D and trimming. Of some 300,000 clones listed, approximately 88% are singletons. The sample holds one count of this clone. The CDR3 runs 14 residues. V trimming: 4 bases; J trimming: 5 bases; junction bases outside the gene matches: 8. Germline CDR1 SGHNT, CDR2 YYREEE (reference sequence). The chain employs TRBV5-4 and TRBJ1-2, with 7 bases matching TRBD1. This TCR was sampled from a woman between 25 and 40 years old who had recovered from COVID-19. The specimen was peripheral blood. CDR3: CASSPRQGRYGYTF. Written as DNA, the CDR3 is TGTGCCAGCAGCCCTAGACAGGGAAGATATGGCTACACCTTC.